The following is a T cell receptor (beta chain) sequence with its context. Its antigen is not known. The sample comes from a study of shared clonotypes between healthy human individuals. Those who donated were healthy HIV-negative adults, with no recent acute infections or vaccinations reported. Notes on the study in general: Non-shared clonotypes showed lower generation probabilities than clonotypes common to all four donors.

Execution of the assay was at deep level. As handled by the study authors: Junction-only sequences without quality scores were provided by ImmunoSEQ, so filtering was different. Produced via immunoSEQ multiplex PCR; TCRdb's table is partial and in-frame only. D and trimming were read from the DNA, whereas the V and J calls and clone size are those reported in that table. The table shows approximately 530,000 clones, with 95% to 97% occurring only once. From germline, CDR1 is MDHEN and CDR2 SYDVKM. V shed 8 bases, J shed 4 bases, and the junction held 8 bases outside the gene matches. CDR3 length equals 14 residues.

The rearrangement links TRBV28 to TRBJ2-7, with TRBD1 matching 10 bases. The specimen sequenced was naive CD4+ T cells sorted from blood. Regarding subset: CD45RA+ positively selected. The clonotype originates from a woman aged 25-40 years in good health. CDR3 coding DNA: TGTGCCAGCGGGTTGACAGGGGGCAGGTACGAGCAGTACTTC. It yields the protein CASGLTGGRYEQYF.